The 16 T cell receptor beta chains below all came from one sample that was sequenced in a study of cytotoxic CD8 clonotypes in ibrutinib-treated CLL. The table came from immunoSEQ multiplex PCR; TCRdb's copy has only in-frame clones and leaves some out. This table has approximately 210,000 clones, around 72% appearing once. The sample was PBMCs, taken after 24 months of ibrutinib treatment. The receptors were sampled from a human donor with chronic lymphocytic leukemia.

V usage is TRBV4-2 and J usage is TRBJ1-1; 9 bases agree with TRBD1. The CDR3 covers 14 residues. Germline CDR1 and CDR2: LGHNA and YNFKEQ. J gave up 4 bases and V 4 bases, and 4 bases lay outside the gene matches. CDR3: CASSPGQGGTEAFF. CDR3 nucleotide sequence: TGTGCCAGCAGCCCGGGACAGGGAGGCACTGAAGCTTTCTTT.

J is TRBJ2-1 and V is TRBV9, with D tentatively TRBD2 (6 bases). The V gene's germline CDR1 is SGDLS and CDR2 YYNGEE. V lost 1 base and J 3 bases, leaving 14 bases between the germline ends. CDR3 length equals 16 residues. The DNA for the CDR3 is TGTGCCAGCAGCGTACAGCGGGTGTCCTTCTACAATGAGCAGTTCTTC. This translates into CASSVQRVSFYNEQFF.

The chain couples TRBV18 to TRBJ1-5; 7 nucleotides agree with TRBD1. Germline CDR1 and CDR2: KGHSH and LQKENI. The CDR3 spans 14 residues. J was trimmed by 10 bases and V by 4 bases; bases with no gene match: 10. In DNA, the CDR3 is TGTGCCAGCTCACTGGGGACAGATCCGGAACCCCAGCATTTT. Translated, it gives CASSLGTDPEPQHF. The full variable domain, in which reference TRBV18 and TRBJ1-5 provide the parts outside the CDR3, is NAGVMQNPRHLVRRRGQEARLRCSPMKGHSHVYWYRQLPEEGLKFMVYLQKENIIDESGMPKERFSAEFPKEGPSILRIQQVVRGDSAAYFCASSLGTDPEPQHFGDGTRLSIL.

V and J are TRBV6-5 and TRBJ1-4; no clear D. The CDR3 sequence is 14 residues long. Trimming pared 6 bases from V and 0 bases from J, leaving 8 bases between. Germline CDR1 MNHEY, CDR2 SVGAGI. CDR3: CASSRTATNEKLFF. The CDR3 coding sequence is TGTGCCAGCAGCCGAACCGCAACTAATGAAAAACTGTTTTTT.

V is TRBV7-7 and J is TRBJ2-1; 10 nucleotides align to TRBD2. CDR3 length: 16 residues. V lost 1 base and J lost 8; bases outside the gene matches: 8. From germline, CDR1 is SSHAT and CDR2 FNYEAQ (reference sequence). CDR3: CASSLGASGSVDEQFF. CDR3 sequence (DNA): TGTGCCAGCAGCTTAGGAGCTAGCGGGAGTGTGGATGAGCAGTTCTTC.

The chain joins TRBV6-5 to TRBJ2-7, with D perhaps TRBD2 (6 bases). CDR3 length equals 14 residues. Trimming took 2 bases from V and 3 from J, leaving 11 bases between them. The germline V gene has CDR1 MNHEY and CDR2 SVGAGI. The CDR3 DNA sequence: TGTGCCAGCAGTTACATTGCGGGGTTCTACGAGCAGTACTTC. The encoded protein is CASSYIAGFYEQYF.

The chain links TRBV29-1 to TRBJ2-5; D unresolved. The CDR3 length is 12 residues. V gave up 7 bases and J gave up 5 bases, with 14 bases separating them. Germline lookup yields CDR1 SQVTM and CDR2 ANQGSEA. The CDR3 protein is CSAGKGGETQYF. CDR3 nucleotides: TGCAGCGCAGGAAAGGGTGGGGAGACCCAGTACTTC.

The V call is TRBV11-2, the J call TRBJ2-1, with D perhaps TRBD2 (6 bases). The germline V and J ends were trimmed by 7 bases and 10 bases, with 17 bases remaining between them. The CDR3 sequence is 13 residues long. The germline gives CDR1 SGHAT, CDR2 FQNNGV. CDR3 coding DNA: TGTGCCAGCAACCGCGACTTGGCGGGGGAGCAGTTCTTC. Translation: CASNRDLAGEQFF.

This chain links TRBV16 with TRBJ2-7, with D maybe TRBD2 (5 bases). V gave up 4 bases and J gave up 6 bases, with 19 bases separating them. CDR3 length: 15 residues. Germline V gene sequence: CDR1 KGHSY, CDR2 FQNENV. The CDR3 DNA reads TGTGCCAGCAGCCGCCAAACCACTAGGTGGCGCGAGCAGTACTTC. The encoded protein is CASSRQTTRWREQYF. The variable domain in full, with the rest retrieved from reference TRBV16 and TRBJ2-7, is GEEVAQTPKHLVRGEGQKAKLYCAPIKGHSYVFWYQQVLKNEFKFLISFQNENVFDETGMPKERFSAKCLPNSPCSLEIQATKLEDSAVYFCASSRQTTRWREQYFGPGTRLTVT.

The V and J genes are TRBV4-2 and TRBJ1-6; D not resolved. Looked up from germline, CDR1 is LGHNA and CDR2 is YNFKEQ. V lost 0 bases and J lost 8, with 11 bases in between. The CDR3 extends over 15 amino acids. The CDR3: CASSQDGWMDSPLHF. DNA for the CDR3: TGTGCCAGCAGCCAAGACGGATGGATGGATTCACCCCTCCACTTT.

This clone has more than one count but fewer than ten. The chain is built from TRBV6-1 and TRBJ2-1; D uncertain. This CDR3 has 13 residues. Germline V gene lookup returns CDR1 MNHNS and CDR2 SASEGT. V shed 4 bases and J shed 4 bases, with 8 bases lying between them. CDR3 sequence reads: CASSAFEYNEQFF. The CDR3 region has the DNA TGTGCCAGCAGTGCTTTCGAGTACAATGAGCAGTTCTTC.

DNA for the CDR3: TGCGCCAGCAGCCCCAGCGGGACAGGGGGCTACAATGAGCAGTTCTTC. Translation: CASSPSGTGGYNEQFF. This chain joins TRBV5-1 and TRBJ2-1; TRBD1 matches 11 bases. J was trimmed by 3 bases and V by 4 bases; bases with no gene match: 6. The germline V gene has CDR1 SGHRS and CDR2 YFSETQ. The CDR3 is made up of 16 amino acids.

As concerns this clone: A junction boundary mismatches the germline segment, possibly from a read error. V gene TRBV27 combines with J gene TRBJ2-6; 7 positions match TRBD1. This CDR3 is 12 amino acids long. Germline-derived CDR1 and CDR2 are MNHEY and SMNVEV (reference sequence). The CDR3: CASSTGVNVLTF. The CDR3 region has the DNA TGTGCCAGCAGCACAGGGGTCAACGTCCTGACTTTC.

J is TRBJ2-1 and V is TRBV7-8, with D perhaps TRBD1 (5 bases). Germline CDR1 is SGHVS and CDR2 is FQNEAQ. The CDR3 totals 15 residues. Trimming left V 5 bases short and J 2 bases short, with 13 bases between. Written as DNA, the CDR3 is TGTGCCAGCAGCGCCCGTAGGGGAACCTACAATGAGCAGTTCTTC. Translating it yields CASSARRGTYNEQFF.

V gene TRBV5-1 combines with J gene TRBJ2-7, with TRBD1 matching 7 bases. Germline V gives CDR1 SGHRS, CDR2 YFSETQ. J gave up 3 bases and V 3 bases, and 6 bases lay outside the gene matches. CDR3 length: 14 amino acids. The CDR3 region is CASSSRQGHYEQYF. CDR3 coding DNA: TGCGCCAGCAGCTCTAGACAGGGACACTACGAGCAGTACTTC.

The gene calls are TRBV4-2 and TRBJ2-3; TRBD2 matches 10 bases. This CDR3 contains 18 residues. Germline CDR1 LGHNA, CDR2 YNFKEQ. Trimming removed 1 base from V and 3 bases from J; junction bases left unmatched: 10. The CDR3 here is CASSQGTRASGRTDTQYF. The CDR3 region has the DNA TGTGCCAGCAGCCAAGGTACGAGGGCTAGCGGGAGAACAGATACGCAGTATTTT.